This T cell receptor (beta chain) was obtained from a study of blood T cell repertoires in COVID-19. The CDR3 extends over 12 amino acids. V dropped 10 bases and J dropped 5 bases, with 14 bases sitting between them. Germline V gene data show CDR1 as SNHLY and CDR2 as FYNNEI. The data were produced by immunoSEQ multiplex PCR, yet TCRdb's version contains in-frame clones alone and is incomplete. The sample holds some 240,000 clones; 80% are singletons and the top ten take roughly 12%. The specimen was peripheral blood. The chain combines TRBV2 with TRBJ2-5, with D possibly TRBD2 on 6 matching bases. The TCR comes from a human donor in a cohort sampled during active COVID-19. The CDR3 DNA reads as TGTGCCACCAAGGGTGGGGGGGAGACCCAGTACTTC. It yields the protein CATKGGGETQYF.